Listed here is a single TCR beta chain. Its antigen is unidentified. The germline gives CDR1 MGHDK, CDR2 SYGVNS. V was pared by 1 base and J by 6 bases, with 10 bases between. The CDR3 is made up of 15 amino acids. The investigators amplified TCR beta CDR3 regions from RNA transcripts. HTBI primers were employed in a first-round RT-PCR of the TCR CDR3. TCRdb redid the calling of the multiplex PCR reads with MiXCR, one entry per CDR3 protein. Among approximately 400,000 distinct CDR3 sequences listed, 15% were seen once. Hyperthyroidism in the patients, aged 18 to 65, was newly diagnosed and under 2 months in duration. Fresh peripheral blood, approximately 9.1 ml, was the source of the PBMCs. This record comes from a study of T cells in Graves' hyperthyroidism and ophthalmopathy. General study findings and limits: The model made its ophthalmopathy prediction, and onset followed a median approximately 7 months later.

Sequencing was performed on blood. The receptor's source is a woman aged 25 to 45 with Graves' hyperthyroidism. J is TRBJ1-6 and V is TRBV25-1, with D perhaps TRBD1 (6 bases). The CDR3 loop reads CASSELLGGNSPLHF. The CDR3 coding sequence is TGTGCCAGCAGTGAATTGTTAGGGGGTAATTCACCCCTCCACTTT.